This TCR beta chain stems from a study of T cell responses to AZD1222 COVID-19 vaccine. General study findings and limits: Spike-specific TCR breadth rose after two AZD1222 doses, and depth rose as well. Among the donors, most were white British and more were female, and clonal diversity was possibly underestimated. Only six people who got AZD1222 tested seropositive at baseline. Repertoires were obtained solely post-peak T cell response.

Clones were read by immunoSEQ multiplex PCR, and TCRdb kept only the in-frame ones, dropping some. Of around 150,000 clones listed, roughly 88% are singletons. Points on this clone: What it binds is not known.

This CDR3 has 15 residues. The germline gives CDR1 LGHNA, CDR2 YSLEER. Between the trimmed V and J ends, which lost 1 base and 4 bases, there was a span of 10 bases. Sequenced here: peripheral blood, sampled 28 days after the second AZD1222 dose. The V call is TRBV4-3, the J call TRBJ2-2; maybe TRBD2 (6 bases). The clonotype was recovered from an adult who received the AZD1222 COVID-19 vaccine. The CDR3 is CASSQGGGGTGELFF. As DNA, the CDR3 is TGCGCCAGCAGCCAAGGGGGAGGAGGCACCGGGGAGCTGTTTTTT.